The T cell receptor (beta chain) under discussion was sequenced for a study of T cell repertoires in cytomegalovirus infection. The study, taken as a whole, reports: People with CMV and the relevant HLA were identified by cumulative public TCR beta family frequency.

From the reads, TCRdb called clonotypes with MiXCR, one entry per CDR3 protein. The profile covers approximately 600,000 distinct CDR3 sequences, with 40% appearing a single time and about half taken by the ten largest. A note on this clonotype: Its matching antigen is unknown.

The CDR3 totals 18 residues. After removal of 1 base from V and 4 bases from J, the junction contained 14 bases not matched to a gene. Germline CDR1 reads DFQATT; CDR2 reads SNEGSKA (reference sequence). Sequenced here: cultured PBMCs, sampled from culture after CMV antigen stimulation. The TCR comes from a human donor in good health (CMV status not recorded). Some clones in this sample may be carry-over from other donors' samples. V and J are TRBV20-1 and TRBJ2-3; 10 bases map to TRBD1. CDR3 bases: TGCAGTGCTAGAGTACTAGTTCCGGGACAGGGGATTTCAGATACGCAGTATTTT. Protein: CSARVLVPGQGISDTQYF.